This T cell receptor beta chain was identified during a study of T cells after yellow fever vaccination. The 5'RACE template-switching step produced TCR cDNA and added a universal primer site and UMIs. TCRdb independently ran MiXCR on the 5' RACE reads; one entry per CDR3 protein. Counted here are some 500,000 distinct CDR3 sequences, roughly 12% occurring once; the ten biggest clones make up around an eighth. V lost 2 bases and J 2 bases, leaving 13 bases between the germline ends. This CDR3 spans 15 amino acids. The genes are TRBV12-3 or TRBV12-4 and TRBJ2-7; tentatively, D is TRBD2 (5 bases). The clonotype comes from a man aged 25-45 years who received the YFV17D yellow fever vaccine. This specimen was PBMCs, taken on the day of the yellow fever booster vaccination. The CDR3 here is CASSLFAGDTYEQYF. The CDR3 DNA reads TGTGCCAGCAGTTTATTCGCGGGCGATACCTACGAGCAGTACTTC.